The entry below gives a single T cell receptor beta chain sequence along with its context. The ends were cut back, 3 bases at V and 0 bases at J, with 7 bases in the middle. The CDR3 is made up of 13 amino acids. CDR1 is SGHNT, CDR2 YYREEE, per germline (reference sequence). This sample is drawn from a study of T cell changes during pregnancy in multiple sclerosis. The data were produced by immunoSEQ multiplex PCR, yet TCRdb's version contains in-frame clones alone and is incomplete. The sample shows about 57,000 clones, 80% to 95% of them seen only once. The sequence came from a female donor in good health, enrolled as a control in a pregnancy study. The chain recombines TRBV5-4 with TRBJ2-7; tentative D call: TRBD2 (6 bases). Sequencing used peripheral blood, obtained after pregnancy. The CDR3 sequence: CASSSGDSYEQYF. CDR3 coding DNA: TGTGCCAGCAGCTCGGGAGACTCCTACGAGCAGTACTTC.